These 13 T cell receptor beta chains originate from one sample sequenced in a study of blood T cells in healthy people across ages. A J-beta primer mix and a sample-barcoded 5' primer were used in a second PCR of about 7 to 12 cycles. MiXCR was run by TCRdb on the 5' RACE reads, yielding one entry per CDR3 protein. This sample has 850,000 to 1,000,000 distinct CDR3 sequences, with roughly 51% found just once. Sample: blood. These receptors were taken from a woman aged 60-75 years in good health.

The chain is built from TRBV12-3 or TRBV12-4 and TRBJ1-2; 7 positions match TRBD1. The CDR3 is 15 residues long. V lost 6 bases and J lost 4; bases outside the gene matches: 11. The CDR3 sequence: CASSPDRQGIYGYTF. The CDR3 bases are TGTGCCAGCAGCCCGGATCGACAGGGAATCTATGGCTACACCTTC.

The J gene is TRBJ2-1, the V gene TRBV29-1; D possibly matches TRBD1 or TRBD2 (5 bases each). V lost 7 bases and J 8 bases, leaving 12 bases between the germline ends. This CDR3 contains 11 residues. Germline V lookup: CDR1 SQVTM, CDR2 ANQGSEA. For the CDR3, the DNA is TGCAGCGGGGGGTTGTCTCATGAGCAGTTCTTC. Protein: CSGGLSHEQFF.

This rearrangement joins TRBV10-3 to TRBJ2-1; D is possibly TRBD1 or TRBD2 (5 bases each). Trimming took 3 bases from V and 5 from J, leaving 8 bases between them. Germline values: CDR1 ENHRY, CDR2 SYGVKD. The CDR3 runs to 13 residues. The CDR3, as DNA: TGTGCCATCAGTGACCGGGGCCACAATGAGCAGTTCTTC. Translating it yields CAISDRGHNEQFF.

This CDR3 is CAWLPQRGEAFF. For the CDR3, the DNA is TGTGCCTGGCTACCCCAGAGGGGTGAAGCTTTCTTT. This rearrangement joins TRBV30 to TRBJ1-1, with a possible D match to TRBD1 (5 bases). There are 12 residues in the CDR3. V was pared by 5 bases and J by 7 bases, with 14 bases between. Germline values: CDR1 GTSNPN, CDR2 SVGIG (reference sequence). Full variable domain (outside the CDR3, taken from reference TRBV30 and TRBJ1-1): SQTIHQWPATLVQPVGSPLSLECTVEGTSNPNLYWYRQAAGRGLQLLFYSVGIGQISSEVPQNLSASRPQDRQFILSSKKLLLSDSGFYLCAWLPQRGEAFFGQGTRLTVV.

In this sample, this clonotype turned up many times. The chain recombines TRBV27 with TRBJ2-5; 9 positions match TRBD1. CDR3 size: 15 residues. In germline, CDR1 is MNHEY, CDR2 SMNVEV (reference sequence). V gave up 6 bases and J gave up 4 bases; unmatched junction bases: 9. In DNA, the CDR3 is TGTGCCAGCAGCCTGACAGGGGGTCGAGGAGAGACCCAGTACTTC. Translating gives CASSLTGGRGETQYF.

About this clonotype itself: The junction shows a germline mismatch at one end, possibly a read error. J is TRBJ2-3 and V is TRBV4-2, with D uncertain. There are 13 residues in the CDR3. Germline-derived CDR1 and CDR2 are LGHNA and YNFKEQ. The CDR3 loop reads CANSHVLTDTQYF. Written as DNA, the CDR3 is TGTGCCAACAGCCACGTCTTAACAGATACGCAGTATTTT.

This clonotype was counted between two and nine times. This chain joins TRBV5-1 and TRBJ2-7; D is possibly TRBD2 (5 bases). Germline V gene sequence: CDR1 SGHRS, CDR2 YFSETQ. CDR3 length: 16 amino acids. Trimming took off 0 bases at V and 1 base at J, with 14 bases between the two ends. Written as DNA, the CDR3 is TGCGCCAGCAGCTTGGAGTTCGGGGTTAGGTCCTACGAGCAGTACTTC. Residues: CASSLEFGVRSYEQYF.

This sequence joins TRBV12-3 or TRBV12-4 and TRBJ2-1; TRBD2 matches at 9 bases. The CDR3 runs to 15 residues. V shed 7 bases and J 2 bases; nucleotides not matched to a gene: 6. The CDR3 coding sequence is TGTGCCAGCAAATATCTAGCGGGACCCTACAATGAGCAGTTCTTC. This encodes CASKYLAGPYNEQFF.

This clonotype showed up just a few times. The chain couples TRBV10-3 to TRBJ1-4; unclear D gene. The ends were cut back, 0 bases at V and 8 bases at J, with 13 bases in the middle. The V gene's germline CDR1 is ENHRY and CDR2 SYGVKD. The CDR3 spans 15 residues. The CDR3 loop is CAISESSGFGEKLFF. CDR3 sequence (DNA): TGTGCCATCAGTGAGTCGAGTGGGTTTGGAGAAAAACTGTTTTTT.

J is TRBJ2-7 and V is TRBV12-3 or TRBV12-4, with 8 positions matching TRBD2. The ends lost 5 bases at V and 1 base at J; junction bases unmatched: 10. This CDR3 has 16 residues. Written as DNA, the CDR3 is TGTGCCAGCAGTCACACAGGACTAGCTAGATCCTACGAGCAGTACTTC. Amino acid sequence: CASSHTGLARSYEQYF.

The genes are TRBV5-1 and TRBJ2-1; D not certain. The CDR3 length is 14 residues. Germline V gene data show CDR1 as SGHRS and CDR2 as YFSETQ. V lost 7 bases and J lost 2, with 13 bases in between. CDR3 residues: CASASTQTYNEQFF. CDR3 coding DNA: TGCGCCAGCGCCTCGACACAAACCTACAATGAGCAGTTCTTC.

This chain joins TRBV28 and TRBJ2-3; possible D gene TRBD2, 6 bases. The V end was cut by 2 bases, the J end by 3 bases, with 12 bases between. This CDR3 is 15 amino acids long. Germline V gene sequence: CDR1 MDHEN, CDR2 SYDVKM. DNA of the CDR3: TGTGCCAGCAGTTTACCCGGGGCGGGAACAGATACGCAGTATTTT. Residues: CASSLPGAGTDTQYF.

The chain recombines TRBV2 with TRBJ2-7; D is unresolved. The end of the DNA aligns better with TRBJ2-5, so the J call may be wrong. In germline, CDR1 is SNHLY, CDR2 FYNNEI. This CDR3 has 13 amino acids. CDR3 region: CASSEDLSRTQYF. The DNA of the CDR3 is TGTGCCAGCAGTGAAGACCTCAGCAGGACCCAGTACTTC.